This entry lists 12 T cell receptor beta chains sequenced from one sample in a study of type 1 and type 2 diabetes patients. Amplification started from genomic DNA. A primer set of 30 forward and 13 reverse primers amplified the CDR3. TCRdb redid the calling of the multiplex PCR reads with MiXCR, one entry per CDR3 protein. The sample records a few hundred thousand distinct CDR3 sequences, approximately 45% being singletons. Material: peripheral blood mononuclear cells (PBMCs). These TCRs come from a young man with type 2 diabetes.

This chain joins TRBV19 and TRBJ1-4, with 9 bases lining up with TRBD1. The CDR3 extends over 15 amino acids. CDR1 is LNHDA and CDR2 is SQIVND in the germline V gene (reference sequence). V was clipped by 1 base and J by 12 bases; unmatched bases: 9. The CDR3 is CASSIGGTGSSQLFF. CDR3 in DNA: TGTGCCAGTAGTATAGGAGGGACAGGGTCTTCGCAACTGTTTTTT.

The chain is built from TRBV19 and TRBJ1-2; D may be TRBD1 (5 bases). Germline V gives CDR1 LNHDA, CDR2 SQIVND (reference sequence). This CDR3 spans 16 amino acids. V gave up 5 bases and J gave up 6 bases, with 22 bases separating them. The CDR3 here is CASSFDRAAIGDGYTF. The CDR3, as DNA: TGTGCCAGTAGTTTCGACCGGGCCGCAATAGGGGATGGCTACACCTTC.

The chain links TRBV11-1 to TRBJ2-5; D is unresolved. The CDR3 runs 14 residues. Germline assignment: CDR1 SGHAT and CDR2 FQDESV (reference sequence). The V end lost 1 base, the J end lost 5 bases, and 11 bases lay between the germline ends. CDR3 sequence (DNA): TGTGCCAGCAGCTTAGACGGCCTGATGGAGACCCAGTACTTC. Its protein product is CASSLDGLMETQYF.

The CDR3 loop reads CASSPPAGVRGIGELFF. The CDR3, as DNA: TGTGCCAGCAGCCCCCCCGCAGGGGTCCGGGGCATCGGGGAGCTGTTTTTT. The genes are TRBV14 and TRBJ2-2, with a possible D match to TRBD1 (6 bases). From germline, CDR1 is SGHDN and CDR2 FVKESK. The CDR3 length is 17 residues. V was shortened by 4 bases and J by 7 bases, with 22 bases between the two germline ends.

The chain couples TRBV30 to TRBJ1-5; 7 nucleotides agree with TRBD1. The V gene's germline CDR1 is GTSNPN and CDR2 SVGIG (reference sequence). V gave up 2 bases and J gave up 8 bases; unmatched junction bases: 6. The CDR3 is 13 residues long. CDR3 region: CAWSRQGLEPQHF. CDR3 DNA sequence: TGTGCCTGGAGTAGACAGGGTTTAGAGCCCCAGCATTTT.

The CDR3 DNA sequence: TGTGCCAGCAGCCTATGGACTAGCTTGGGTGAGCAGTTCTTC. Its translation is CASSLWTSLGEQFF. The chain joins TRBV6-6 to TRBJ2-1, with 8 bases matching TRBD2. Per the germline V gene, CDR1 is MNHNY and CDR2 is SVGAGI (reference sequence). V lost 6 bases to trimming and J lost 9 bases; unmatched junction nucleotides: 10. The CDR3 runs to 14 residues.

This chain connects TRBV7-9 to TRBJ2-5; no clear D. Germline loops: CDR1 SEHNR, CDR2 FQNEAQ (reference sequence). The CDR3 sequence is 14 residues long. The germline V and J ends were trimmed by 4 bases and 1 base, with 10 bases remaining between them. The CDR3 spells CASSSDKGQETQYF. The CDR3 bases are TGTGCCAGCAGCTCCGACAAGGGCCAAGAGACCCAGTACTTC.

This clonotype was observed a few times. The V call is TRBV6-6, the J call TRBJ1-1; weak D call: TRBD1 (6 bases). The V gene's germline CDR1 is MNHNY and CDR2 SVGAGI (reference sequence). Trimming left V 6 bases short and J 5 bases short, with 16 bases between. The CDR3 has 14 residues. The chain's CDR3 is CASSLQGGRTEAFF. In DNA, the CDR3 is TGTGCCAGCAGCTTACAGGGAGGGAGGACTGAAGCTTTCTTT.

J is TRBJ2-2 and V is TRBV2; 8 nucleotides agree with TRBD2. Germline values: CDR1 SNHLY, CDR2 FYNNEI. The CDR3 loop spans 13 amino acids. After removal of 6 bases from V and 6 bases from J, the junction contained 3 bases not matched to a gene. The CDR3 spells CASSGGAAGELFF. The DNA of the CDR3 is TGTGCCAGCAGCGGGGGGGCGGCCGGGGAGCTGTTTTTT.

This rearrangement joins TRBV4-2 to TRBJ2-7; 9 nucleotides align to TRBD2. J gave up 2 bases and V 3 bases, and 5 bases lay outside the gene matches. The CDR3 has 15 residues. From germline, CDR1 is LGHNA and CDR2 YNFKEQ. Here the CDR3 DNA reads TGTGCCAGCAGCCAGGAAGCGGGAGGCGCCTACGAGCAGTACTTC. Its translation is CASSQEAGGAYEQYF.

The sample holds a few counts of this clonotype. The chain employs TRBV19 and TRBJ1-1; D remains unclear. The CDR3 loop spans 14 amino acids. Trimming removed 3 bases from V and 5 bases from J, with 13 bases in between. The germline CDR1 and CDR2 sequences are LNHDA and SQIVND (reference sequence). The CDR3 spells CASSMYGRGTEAFF. In nucleotides, the CDR3 is TGTGCCAGTAGTATGTATGGCAGAGGGACTGAAGCTTTCTTT.

A note on this clonotype: An end of the junction does not agree with germline; a read error may underlie this. CDR3 sequence: CACSLTGLAGSEQYF. The CDR3 DNA follows: TGTGCCTGCAGTTTAACGGGATTAGCGGGAAGCGAGCAGTACTTC. The rearrangement joins TRBV27 to TRBJ2-7, with 8 nucleotides matching TRBD2. In germline, CDR1 is MNHEY, CDR2 SMNVEV (reference sequence). CDR3 length: 15 amino acids.